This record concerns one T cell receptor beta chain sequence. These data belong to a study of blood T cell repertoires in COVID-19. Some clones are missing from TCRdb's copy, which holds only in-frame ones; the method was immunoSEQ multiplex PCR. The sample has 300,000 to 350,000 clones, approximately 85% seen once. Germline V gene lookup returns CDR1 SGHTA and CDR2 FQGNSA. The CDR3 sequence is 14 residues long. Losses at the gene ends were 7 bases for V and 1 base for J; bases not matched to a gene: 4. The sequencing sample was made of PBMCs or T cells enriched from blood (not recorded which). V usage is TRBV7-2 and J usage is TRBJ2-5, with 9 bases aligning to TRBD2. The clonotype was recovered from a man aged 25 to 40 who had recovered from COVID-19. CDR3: CASTSSGAQETQYF. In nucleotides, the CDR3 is TGTGCCAGCACCTCTAGCGGGGCCCAAGAGACCCAGTACTTC.